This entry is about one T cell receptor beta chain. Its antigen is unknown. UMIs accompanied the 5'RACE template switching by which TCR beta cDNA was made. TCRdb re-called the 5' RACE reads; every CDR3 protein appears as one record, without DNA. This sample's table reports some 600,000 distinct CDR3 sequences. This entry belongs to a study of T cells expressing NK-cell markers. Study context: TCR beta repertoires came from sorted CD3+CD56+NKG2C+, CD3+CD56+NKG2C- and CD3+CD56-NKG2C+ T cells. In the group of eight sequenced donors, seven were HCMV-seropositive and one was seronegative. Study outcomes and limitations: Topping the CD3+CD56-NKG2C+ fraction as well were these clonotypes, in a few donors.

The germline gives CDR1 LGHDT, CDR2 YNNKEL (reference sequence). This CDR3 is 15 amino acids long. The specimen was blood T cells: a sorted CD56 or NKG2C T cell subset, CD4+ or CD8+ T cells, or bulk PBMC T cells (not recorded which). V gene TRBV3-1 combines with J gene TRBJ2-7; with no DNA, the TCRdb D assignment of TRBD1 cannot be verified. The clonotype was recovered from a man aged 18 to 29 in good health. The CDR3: CASSPSELAGYEQYF.